Below are 3 T cell receptor beta chains sequenced from a single sample in a study of T cell clonotyping in hematopoietic cell transplantation. Data came from immunoSEQ multiplex PCR; TCRdb stores just in-frame clones and leaves some out. The sample includes about 41,000 clones, approximately 78% of them seen just once. The time point denotes: recipient sample about 28 days before transplant, after cytoreduction. The sequencing here drew on peripheral blood mononuclear cells, taken before stem cell transplant. The receptors were gathered from a man in his 60s with myelodysplastic syndrome. Some clones in this sample may be carry-over from other donors' samples.

The chain carries TRBV7-8 and TRBJ2-3, with 9 positions matching TRBD2. This CDR3 spans 16 amino acids. The V and J ends lost 4 bases and 7 bases, in that order; junction bases with no gene match: 12. The germline V gene has CDR1 SGHVS and CDR2 FQNEAQ. The CDR3 protein is CASSSSSAGGPHTQYF. The CDR3 coding sequence is TGTGCCAGCAGCTCTTCCTCTGCGGGGGGGCCTCATACGCAGTATTTT.

The chain combines TRBV2 with TRBJ2-7; no firm D call. The CDR3 has 15 amino acids. The V gene's germline CDR1 is SNHLY and CDR2 FYNNEI. The V end lost 1 base, the J end lost 4 bases, and 14 bases lay between the germline ends. DNA of the CDR3: TGTGCCAGCAGTGAAGGCGCGCCACAACTTTACGAGCAGTACTTC. Residues: CASSEGAPQLYEQYF. Full variable domain (remainder filled in from reference TRBV2 and TRBJ2-7): EPEVTQTPSHQVTQMGQEVILRCVPISNHLYFYWYRQILGQKVEFLVSFYNNEISEKSEIFDDQFSVERPDGSNFTLKIRSTKLEDSAMYFCASSEGAPQLYEQYFGPGTRLTVT.

This chain connects TRBV7-2 to TRBJ2-4, with 7 bases aligning to TRBD1. The length of the CDR3 is 16 residues. Germline CDR1 SGHTA, CDR2 FQGNSA. V lost 5 bases to trimming and J lost 2 bases; unmatched junction nucleotides: 9. The CDR3 is CASSGPQGLPKNIQYF. The CDR3 DNA is TGTGCCAGCAGCGGTCCACAGGGGCTGCCCAAAAACATTCAGTACTTC.